This T cell receptor (beta chain) was found in a study of blood T cell repertoires in COVID-19. Study at large: The United States, Italy and Spain supplied acute and convalescent COVID-19 samples. Sample material is recorded as cDNA or gDNA derived from T cells, B-cell-depleted T cells, or PBMCs.

The CDR3 extends over 16 amino acids. CDR1 and CDR2 (germline): LGHNA, YSLEER. J was trimmed by 5 bases and V by 0 bases; bases with no gene match: 8. As processed by the authors: Using reference gene primer amplification, nucleated cell counts were estimated. Profiled with immunoSEQ multiplex PCR; TCRdb holds only in-frame clones, not every one. D and trimming come from the DNA, and the V and J calls and clone size come from that table. The table records about 150,000 clones, about 83% of them present only once. This chain joins TRBV4-3 and TRBJ2-7; TRBD1 matches at 9 bases. Sequenced sample: peripheral blood. The sequence was obtained from a woman aged 45-65 years with active or convalescent COVID-19. Here the CDR3 reads CASSQDPTGGYHEQYF. In DNA, the CDR3 is TGCGCCAGCAGCCAAGATCCCACAGGGGGCTACCACGAGCAGTACTTC.